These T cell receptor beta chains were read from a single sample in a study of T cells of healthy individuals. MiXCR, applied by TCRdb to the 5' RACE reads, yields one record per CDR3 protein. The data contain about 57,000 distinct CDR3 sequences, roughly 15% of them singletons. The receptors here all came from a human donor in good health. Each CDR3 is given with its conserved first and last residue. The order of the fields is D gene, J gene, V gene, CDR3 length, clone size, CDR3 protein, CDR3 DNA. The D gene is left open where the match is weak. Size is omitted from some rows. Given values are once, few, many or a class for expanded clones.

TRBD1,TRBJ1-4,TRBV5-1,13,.,CASSDREGEKLFF,TGCGCCAGCAGCGACAGGGAAGGTGAAAAACTGTTTTTT
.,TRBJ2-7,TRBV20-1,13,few,CSVKSIRVYEQYF,TGCAGTGTCAAAAGTATCAGGGTCTACGAGCAGTACTTC
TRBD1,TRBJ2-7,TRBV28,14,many,CASSSGTGSYEQYF,TGTGCCAGCAGTTCCGGGACAGGTTCCTACGAGCAGTACTTC
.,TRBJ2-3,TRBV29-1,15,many,CSEEPYGGAGDTQYF,TGCAGCGAGGAACCTTACGGGGGCGCGGGGGATACGCAGTATTTT
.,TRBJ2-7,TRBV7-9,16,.,CASSLGGDKGAYEQYF,TGTGCCAGCAGCCTTGGGGGGGACAAAGGGGCCTACGAGCAGTACTTC
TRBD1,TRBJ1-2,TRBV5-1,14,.,CASSSSTGNYGYTF,TGCGCCAGCAGCTCCTCGACAGGGAACTATGGCTACACCTTC
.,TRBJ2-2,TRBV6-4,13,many,CASSDKNTGGLFF,TGTGCCAGCAGTGACAAAAACACCGGGGGGCTGTTTTTT
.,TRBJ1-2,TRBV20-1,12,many,CSALQSSYGYTF,TGCAGTGCTCTTCAGAGTAGCTATGGCTACACCTTC
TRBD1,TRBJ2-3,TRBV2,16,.,CASRPGQLAFTDTQYF,TGTGCCAGCAGACCGGGACAGCTAGCTTTCACAGATACGCAGTATTTT
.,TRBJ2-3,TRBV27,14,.,CASTWGEPTDTQYF,TGTGCCAGCACCTGGGGGGAGCCCACAGATACGCAGTATTTT
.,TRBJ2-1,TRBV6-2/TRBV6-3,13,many,CASRKTSPHEQFF,TGTGCCAGCAGAAAAACTAGTCCCCATGAGCAGTTCTTC
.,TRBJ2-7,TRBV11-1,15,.,CASRDRTKPPYEQYF,TGTGCCAGCAGGGATAGGACTAAGCCCCCCTACGAGCAGTACTTC
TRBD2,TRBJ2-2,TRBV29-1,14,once,CSGSRGVNTGELFF,TGCAGCGGGTCACGGGGGGTGAACACCGGGGAGCTGTTTTTT
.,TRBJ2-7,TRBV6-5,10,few,CASRGTEQYF,TGTGCCAGCAGGGGAACGGAGCAGTACTTC
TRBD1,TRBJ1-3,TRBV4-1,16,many,CASSQPGQFSGNTIYF,TGCGCCAGCAGCCAACCGGGACAGTTCTCTGGAAACACCATATATTTT
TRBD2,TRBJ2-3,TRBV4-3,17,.,CASSQEPIAGGPDAQYF,TGCGCCAGCAGCCAAGAGCCTATAGCGGGAGGGCCAGATGCGCAGTATTTT
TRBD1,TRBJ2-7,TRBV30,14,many,CAWSYGTGLYEQYF,TGTGCCTGGAGTTATGGGACAGGGTTGTACGAGCAGTACTTC
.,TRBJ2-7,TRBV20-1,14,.,CSARVEGAPFEQYF,TGCAGTGCTAGAGTGGAGGGGGCCCCATTCGAGCAGTACTTC
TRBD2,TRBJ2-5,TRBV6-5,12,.,CASSYSTGLEYF,TGTGCCAGCAGTTACTCGACTGGACTAGAGTACTTC
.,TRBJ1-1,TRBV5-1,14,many,CASRKRDSNTEAFF,TGCGCCAGCAGGAAAAGGGATTCGAACACTGAAGCTTTCTTT
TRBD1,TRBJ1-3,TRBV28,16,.,CASSWTGRSVGNTIYF,TGTGCCAGCAGTTGGACAGGGCGAAGTGTTGGAAACACCATATATTTT